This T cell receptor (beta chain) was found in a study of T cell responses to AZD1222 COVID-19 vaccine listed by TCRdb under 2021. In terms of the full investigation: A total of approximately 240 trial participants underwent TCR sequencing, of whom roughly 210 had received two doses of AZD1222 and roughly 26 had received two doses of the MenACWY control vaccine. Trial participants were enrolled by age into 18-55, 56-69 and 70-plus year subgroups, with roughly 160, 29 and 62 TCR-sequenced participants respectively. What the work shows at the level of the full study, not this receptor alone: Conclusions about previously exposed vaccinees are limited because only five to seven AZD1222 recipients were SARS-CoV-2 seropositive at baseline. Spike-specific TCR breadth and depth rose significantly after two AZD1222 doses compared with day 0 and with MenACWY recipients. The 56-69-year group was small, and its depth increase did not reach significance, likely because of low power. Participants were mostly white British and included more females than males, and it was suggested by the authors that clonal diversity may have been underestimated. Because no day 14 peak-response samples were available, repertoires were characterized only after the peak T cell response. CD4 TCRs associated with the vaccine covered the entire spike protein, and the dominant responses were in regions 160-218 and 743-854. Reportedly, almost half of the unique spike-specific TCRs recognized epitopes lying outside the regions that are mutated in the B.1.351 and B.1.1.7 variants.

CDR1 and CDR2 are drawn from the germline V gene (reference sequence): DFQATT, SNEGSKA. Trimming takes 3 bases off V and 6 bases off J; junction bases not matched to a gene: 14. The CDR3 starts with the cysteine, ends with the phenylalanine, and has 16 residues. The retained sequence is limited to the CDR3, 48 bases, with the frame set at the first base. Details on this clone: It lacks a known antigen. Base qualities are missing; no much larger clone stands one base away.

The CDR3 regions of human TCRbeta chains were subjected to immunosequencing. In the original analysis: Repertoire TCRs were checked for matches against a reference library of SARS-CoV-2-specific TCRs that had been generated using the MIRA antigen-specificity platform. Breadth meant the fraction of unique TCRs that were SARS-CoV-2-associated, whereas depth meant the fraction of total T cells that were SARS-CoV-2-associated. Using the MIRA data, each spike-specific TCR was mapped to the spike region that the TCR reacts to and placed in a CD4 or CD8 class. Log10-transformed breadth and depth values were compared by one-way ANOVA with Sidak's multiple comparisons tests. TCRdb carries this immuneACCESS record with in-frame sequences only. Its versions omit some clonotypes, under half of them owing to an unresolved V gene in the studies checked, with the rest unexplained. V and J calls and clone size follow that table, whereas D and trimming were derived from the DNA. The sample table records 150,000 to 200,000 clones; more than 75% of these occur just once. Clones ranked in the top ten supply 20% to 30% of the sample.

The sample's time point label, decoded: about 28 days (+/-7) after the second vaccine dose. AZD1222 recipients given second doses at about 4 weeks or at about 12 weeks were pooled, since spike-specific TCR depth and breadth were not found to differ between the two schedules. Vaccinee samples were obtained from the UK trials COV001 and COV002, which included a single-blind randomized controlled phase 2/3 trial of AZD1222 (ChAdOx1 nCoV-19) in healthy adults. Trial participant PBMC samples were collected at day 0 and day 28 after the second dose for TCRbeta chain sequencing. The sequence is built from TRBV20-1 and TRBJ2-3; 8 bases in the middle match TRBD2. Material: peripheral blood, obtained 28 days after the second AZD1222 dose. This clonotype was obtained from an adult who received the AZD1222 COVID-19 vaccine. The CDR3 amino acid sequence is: CSASGERGAGADTQYF. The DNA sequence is TGCAGTGCTAGTGGGGAACGGGGAGCGGGAGCGGATACGCAGTATTTT.